This entry features one TCR beta chain sequence. Its target is not known. Nucleic acids came from premalignant or tumor cells enriched by macro-dissection. This sample is drawn from a study of immune evolution from preneoplasia to lung adenocarcinoma. At the level of the study: HLA loss of heterozygosity: around 6.5% AIS, more than 14% MIA, about 35% ADC, none AAH. General study results and limits: Normal lung had highest clonality; later lesions appeared denser, more diverse.

Clones were read by immunoSEQ multiplex PCR, and TCRdb kept only the in-frame ones, dropping some. The profile shows fewer than 12,000 clones, roughly four fifths of them singletons. V was cut by 0 bases and J by 1 base, with 10 bases left in between. The CDR3 contains 16 residues. Germline loops: CDR1 LNHDA, CDR2 SQIVND (reference sequence). The chain carries TRBV19 and TRBJ2-1; D call uncertain. The TCR comes from a person aged 70 to 85 with lung adenocarcinoma. The material sequenced was FFPE minimally invasive lung adenocarcinoma tissue. The chain's CDR3 is CASSIDRPDSYNEQFF. The CDR3 DNA reads TGTGCCAGTAGTATAGATCGTCCCGATTCCTACAATGAGCAGTTCTTC. Full variable domain (missing parts from reference TRBV19 and TRBJ2-1): DGGITQSPKYLFRKEGQNVTLSCEQNLNHDAMYWYRQDPGQGLRLIYYSQIVNDFQKGDIAEGYSVSREKKESFPLTVTSAQKNPTAFYLCASSIDRPDSYNEQFFGPGTRLTVL.